The clone carrying this T cell receptor (beta chain) was detected once. The CDR3 is 14 residues long. With 5 bases removed from V and 4 bases from J, the gap between germline ends came to 14 bases. Germline V gives CDR1 SGHTA, CDR2 FQGTGA. This sample is part of a study of OX40 agonist ivuxolimab in advanced cancers. TCRdb keeps only in-frame clones here, not all; method: immunoSEQ multiplex PCR. The sample holds over 60,000 clones; roughly 80% are singletons and the top ten take approximately 2%. The J gene is TRBJ1-2, the V gene TRBV7-3; D ambiguous. Sequencing used CD4+ or CD8+ T cells sorted from blood, obtained in a trial of the OX40 agonist ivuxolimab. This TCR was recovered from an adult with an advanced solid tumor such as melanoma, head and neck, liver or kidney cancer. The CDR3 region is CASSAGRGGYGYTF. The DNA for the CDR3 is TGTGCCAGCAGCGCGGGTCGTGGCGGCTATGGCTACACCTTC.